This entry concerns a single TCR beta chain. This clonotype was observed at least ten times. No antigen is known for it. No base-level quality is on record; no much larger clone is a single base apart. This specimen comes from a study of neurological immune-mediated disorders (dated by TCRdb to the late 2010s). Some background on the complete study: Using UMI-based sequencing, the study compared peripheral blood TCR-beta repertoires from patients with HTLV-I-associated myelopathy (HAM/TSP), patients with multiple sclerosis, and healthy controls. Longitudinal samples, technical triplicates and paired sorted CD4+ and CD8+ T-cell subsets, alongside PBMC samples, were included among the roughly 96 TCR-beta libraries. The cohort comprised roughly 69 subjects: 15 or so HAM/TSP patients, 35 or so multiple sclerosis patients and approximately 20 healthy controls.

What the authors observed across the whole study: TCR clonal expansion was highest in HAM/TSP patients and lowest in MS patients, with MS patients falling below even healthy controls. Across subjects, expanded clones never shared an identical CDR3 amino acid sequence, which suggests that the TCR-beta repertoires in every group were private.

The CDR3 runs 14 residues from the cysteine to the phenylalanine. Only the CDR3 part of the read is kept: 42 bases, read in frame from the first base. Taken from the germline V gene, the CDR1 and CDR2 loops are MGHDK and SYGVNS. V gives up 10 bases and J gives up 3 bases, and the segment between their germline ends measures 16 bases. Blood bank volunteers in Maryland, USA served as the healthy controls. For sorted-subset TCR libraries, 1 million sorted CD4+ or CD8+ T cells were used. Peripheral blood underwent Ficoll-Hypaque density gradient centrifugation to isolate PBMCs, which were then cryopreserved in liquid nitrogen. The study also sequenced paired sorted CD4+ and CD8+ subsets from healthy controls, HAM/TSP patients and MS patients. cDNA was synthesized by template-switch 5'RACE using a primer with a 10-nucleotide random unique molecular identifier that tagged each TCR transcript. Every sequencing run covered 15-18 subjects and yielded more than 200 million TCR-beta sequences. Total RNA was extracted with the RNeasy kit. The KAPA Real-time Library Amplification kit was used to amplify TCR-beta VDJ regions with primers targeting the TCR constant region and the 5'RACE anchor. Sample indexes and Illumina adaptors were added in a first PCR, and a second PCR then increased library yield. After purification with Ampure beads, the TCR product of roughly 650 bp was size-selected on a 2% E-gel SizeSelection system. Before pooling, library quality was checked on a Bioanalyzer, concentration was measured with Qubit, and libraries were quantified with the Kapa Library Quantification kit. An Illumina HiSeq 2500 sequenced the libraries paired-end 2 x 150 bp. To increase sequence diversity, about 25-31% phiX was spiked into each library pool. Per the source publication's procedure: Quality-filtered reads were processed with the UMI-based MiGEC pipeline, and over 75% of raw TCR sequences were removed by the MiGEC pipeline during error correction. VDJ genes were aligned to IMGT germline references, and clonotypes were defined by unique CDR3 amino acid sequence plus V-J genes. Clonal expansion, Shannon diversity, and CDR3 relatedness (CalcPairwiseDistances, ClusterSamples) were evaluated with VDJtools, and phylogenetic trees were built with CLCbio workbench. A clone was classed as expanded if it had 8 or more unique UMIs, a cutoff based on coefficient-of-variation modelling across technical triplicates. Clones were called with MiXCR by TCRdb after fastp trimmed the public reads at Q25, and only in-frame beta chains were retained. One record per CDR3 amino acid sequence lists the most common genes and DNA. TCRdb, rather than the study authors, made the V and J calls. This sample gives some 47,000 distinct CDR3 sequences in total; 6% to 7% of them show up just once. The ten largest make up around 0.52% of the sample.

Recombination linked TRBV25-1 to TRBJ2-1; 6 matching bases give a weak D call of TRBD2. The specimen sequenced was CD4+ T cells from blood. This receptor was obtained from a middle-aged woman in good health. CDR3 region: CATAGPVNYNEQFF. The DNA sequence is given as TGTGCCACCGCGGGACCTGTCAACTACAATGAGCAGTTCTTC.